This T cell receptor beta chain was identified in a study of cytomegalovirus exposure and HLA in healthy donors. Whole-study findings and limits: Researchers counted 164 TCR beta chains as cytomegalovirus-associated. Through in vitro validation, three CMV-associated chains were shown to be specific for CMV antigens.

Germline V gives CDR1 MRHNA, CDR2 SNTAGT. V was pared by 3 bases and J by 5 bases, with 8 bases between. This CDR3 has 13 amino acids. The primer mix had 60 Vbeta and 13 Jbeta primers. Profiled with immunoSEQ multiplex PCR; TCRdb holds only in-frame clones, not every one. The repertoire holds approximately 190,000 clones, roughly 80% seen once, with approximately 2% in the top ten. Details on this clone: What it binds is not known.

The receptor's source is a woman between 25 and 40 years old in good health and CMV-seropositive. The chain couples TRBV6-4 to TRBJ1-5; tentative D call: TRBD1 (6 bases). Sequencing was done on a sample of PBMCs. The CDR3: CASSEQGDQPQHF. In nucleotides, the CDR3 is TGTGCCAGCAGTGAACAGGGCGATCAGCCCCAGCATTTT.